This T cell receptor beta chain comes out of a study of cytomegalovirus exposure and HLA in healthy donors. The CDR3 sequence is 15 residues long. Use of 60 Vbeta and 13 Jbeta primers characterized the PCR. Measured with immunoSEQ multiplex PCR; TCRdb has only the in-frame clones, and not every one. The sample lists 120,000 or so clones; 80% were seen once. The chain recombines TRBV21-1 with TRBJ1-5; the table's D gene call, TRBD1, was not cross checked with the DNA. TRBV21-1 is listed as a pseudogene. The sequence was obtained from a female donor in good health and CMV-seronegative. The sample taken for sequencing was PBMCs. For the CDR3, the DNA is TGTGCCAGCAGCCACAGGGAAACGGCCAATCAGCCCCAGCATTTT. Residues: CASSHRETANQPQHF.